The 2 T cell receptor beta chains listed next were all sequenced from one sample in a study of T cell responses to AZD1222 COVID-19 vaccine (dated by TCRdb to about 2021). Explained via the paper, the time point label denotes: about 28 days (+/-7) after the second vaccine dose. Library preparation employed the immunoSEQ multiplex PCR assay. TCRdb re-hosts the immuneACCESS table, in-frame sequences only. Its copies lack some clones; in the studies checked, an unresolved V gene accounts for under half of them, and the cause for the rest is not known. Counted in this sample were tens of thousands of clones; around nine tenths of them appeared once. The ten most abundant clones make up around 10% of the sample. This specimen was peripheral blood, taken 28 days after the second AZD1222 dose. The receptor source for this set is an adult who received the AZD1222 COVID-19 vaccine.

The rearrangement uses TRBV11-3 and TRBJ2-6; tentatively, D is TRBD1 or TRBD2 (5 bases each). Germline CDR1 and CDR2: SGHNT and YENEEA. The CDR3 spans 18 residues. V lost 0 bases, J lost 0 bases, and 12 bases lay in between. The chain's CDR3 is CASSLDRMGTSGANVLTF. In DNA, the CDR3 is TGTGCCAGCAGCTTAGATCGGATGGGGACCTCTGGGGCCAACGTCCTGACTTTC.

V is TRBV18 and J is TRBJ1-5; 8 positions match TRBD1. J gave up 2 bases and V 3 bases, and 12 bases lay outside the gene matches. Germline CDR1 and CDR2: KGHSH and LQKENI. The CDR3 length is 18 residues. CDR3 nucleotide sequence: TGTGCCAGCTCACCGGGGACTGACAGGGGCTTGGGCAATCAGCCCCAGCATTTT. It yields the protein CASSPGTDRGLGNQPQHF.